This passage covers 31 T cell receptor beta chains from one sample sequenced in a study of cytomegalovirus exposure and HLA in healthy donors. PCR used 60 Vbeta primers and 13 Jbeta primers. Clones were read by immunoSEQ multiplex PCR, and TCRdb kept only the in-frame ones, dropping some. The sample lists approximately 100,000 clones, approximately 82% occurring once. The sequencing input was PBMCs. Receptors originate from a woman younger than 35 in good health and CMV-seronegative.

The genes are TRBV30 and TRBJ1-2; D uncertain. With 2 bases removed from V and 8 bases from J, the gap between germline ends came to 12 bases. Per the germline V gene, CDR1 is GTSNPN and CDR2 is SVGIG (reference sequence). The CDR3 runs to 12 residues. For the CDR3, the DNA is TGTGCCTGGAGTTCTTTCTCAAGCGGCTACACCTTC. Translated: CAWSSFSSGYTF.

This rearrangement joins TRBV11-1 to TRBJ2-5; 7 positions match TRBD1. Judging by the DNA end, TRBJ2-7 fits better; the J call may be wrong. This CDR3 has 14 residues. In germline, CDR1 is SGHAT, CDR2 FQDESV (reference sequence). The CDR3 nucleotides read TGTGCCAGCAGCTATGGGGACAGTCTCTACGAGCAGTACTTC. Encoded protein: CASSYGDSLYEQYF.

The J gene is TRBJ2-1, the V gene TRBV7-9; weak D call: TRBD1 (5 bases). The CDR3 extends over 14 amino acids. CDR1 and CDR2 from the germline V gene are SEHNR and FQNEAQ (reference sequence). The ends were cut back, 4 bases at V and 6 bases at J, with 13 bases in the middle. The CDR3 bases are TGTGCCAGCAGCTCGAGGACATCTGGCAATGAGCAGTTCTTC. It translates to CASSSRTSGNEQFF. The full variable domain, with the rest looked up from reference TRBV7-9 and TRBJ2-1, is DTGVSQNPRHKITKRGQNVTFRCDPISEHNRLYWYRQTLGQGPEFLTYFQNEAQLEKSRLLSDRFSAERPKGSFSTLEIQRTEQGDSAMYLCASSSRTSGNEQFFGPGTRLTVL.

CDR3 sequence (DNA): TGTGCTAGTGGTTTGGACATCCCTAACTATGGCTACACCTTC. This gives the protein CASGLDIPNYGYTF. The genes are TRBV12-5 and TRBJ1-2; D unresolved. Germline V lookup: CDR1 LGHNT, CDR2 FRNRAP. The V gene lost 1 base and the J gene lost 0 bases, with 6 bases spanning the gap. This CDR3 spans 14 amino acids.

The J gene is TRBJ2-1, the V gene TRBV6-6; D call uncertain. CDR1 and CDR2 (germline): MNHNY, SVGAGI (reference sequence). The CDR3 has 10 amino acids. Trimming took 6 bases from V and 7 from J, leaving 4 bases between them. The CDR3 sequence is CASSRNEQFF. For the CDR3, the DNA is TGTGCCAGCAGCAGAAATGAGCAGTTCTTC.

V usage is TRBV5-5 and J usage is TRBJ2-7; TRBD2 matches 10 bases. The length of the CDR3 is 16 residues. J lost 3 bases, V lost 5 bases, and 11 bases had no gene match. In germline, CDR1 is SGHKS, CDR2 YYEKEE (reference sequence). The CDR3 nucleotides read TGTGCCAGCAGATTAGGGCTAGCGGGGGACTACTACGAGCAGTACTTC. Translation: CASRLGLAGDYYEQYF.

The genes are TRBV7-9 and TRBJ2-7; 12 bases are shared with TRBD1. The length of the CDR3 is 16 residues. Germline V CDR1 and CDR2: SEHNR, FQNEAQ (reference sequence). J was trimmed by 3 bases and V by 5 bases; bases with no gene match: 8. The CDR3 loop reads CASSPRGQGAYYEQYF. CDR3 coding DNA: TGTGCCAGCAGCCCTAGGGGACAGGGGGCATACTACGAGCAGTACTTC.

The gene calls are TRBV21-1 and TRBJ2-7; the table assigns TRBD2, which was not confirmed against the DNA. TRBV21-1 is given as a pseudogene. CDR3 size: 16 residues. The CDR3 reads CASKGRYWREIYEQYF. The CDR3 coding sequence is TGTGCCAGCAAGGGGAGATACTGGCGGGAAATCTACGAGCAGTACTTC.

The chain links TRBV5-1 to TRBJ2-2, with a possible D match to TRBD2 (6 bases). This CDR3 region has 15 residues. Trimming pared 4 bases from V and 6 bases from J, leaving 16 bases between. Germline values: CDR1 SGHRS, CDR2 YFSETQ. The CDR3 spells CASSDGLPGSGELFF. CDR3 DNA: TGCGCCAGCAGCGACGGACTACCAGGGTCCGGGGAGCTGTTTTTT. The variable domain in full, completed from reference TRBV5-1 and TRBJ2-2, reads KAGVTQTPRYLIKTRGQQVTLSCSPISGHRSVSWYQQTPGQGLQFLFEYFSETQRNKGNFPGRFSGRQFSNSRSEMNVSTLELGDSALYLCASSDGLPGSGELFFGEGSRLTVL.

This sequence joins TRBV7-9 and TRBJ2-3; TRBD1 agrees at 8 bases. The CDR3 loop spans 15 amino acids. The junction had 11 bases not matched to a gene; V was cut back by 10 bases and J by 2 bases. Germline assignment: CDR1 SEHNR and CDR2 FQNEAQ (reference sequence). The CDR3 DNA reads TGTGCCATCACAGCTAGACAGGGGCCCACAGATACGCAGTATTTT. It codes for CAITARQGPTDTQYF.

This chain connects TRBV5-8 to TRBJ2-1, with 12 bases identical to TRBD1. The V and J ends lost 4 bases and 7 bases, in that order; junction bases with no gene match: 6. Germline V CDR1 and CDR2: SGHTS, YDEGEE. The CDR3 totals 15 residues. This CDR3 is CASSAGTGGLNEQFF. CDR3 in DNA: TGTGCCAGCAGCGCCGGGACAGGGGGCTTGAATGAGCAGTTCTTC.

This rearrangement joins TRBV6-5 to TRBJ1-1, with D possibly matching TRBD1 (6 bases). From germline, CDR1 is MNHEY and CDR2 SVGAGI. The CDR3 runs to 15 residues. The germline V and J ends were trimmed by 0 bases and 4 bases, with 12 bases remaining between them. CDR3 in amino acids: CASSYSGGRGTEAFF. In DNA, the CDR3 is TGTGCCAGCAGTTACTCCGGGGGGCGAGGCACTGAAGCTTTCTTT.

The CDR3 sequence: CASSFTGDGYTF. CDR3 DNA: TGTGCCAGCAGTTTTACAGGGGACGGCTACACCTTC. The rearrangement links TRBV25-1 to TRBJ1-2; TRBD1 matches 7 bases. The germline CDR1 and CDR2 sequences are MGHDK and SYGVNS. Germline trimming cut 5 bases from V and 8 bases from J; bases unmatched to any gene: 5. The CDR3 is 12 amino acids.

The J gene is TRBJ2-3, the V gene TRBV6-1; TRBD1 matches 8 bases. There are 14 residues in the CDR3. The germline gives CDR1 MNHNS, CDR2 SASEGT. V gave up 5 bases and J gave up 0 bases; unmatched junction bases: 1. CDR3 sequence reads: CASSWTGSTDTQYF. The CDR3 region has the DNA TGTGCCAGCAGTTGGACAGGGAGCACAGATACGCAGTATTTT.

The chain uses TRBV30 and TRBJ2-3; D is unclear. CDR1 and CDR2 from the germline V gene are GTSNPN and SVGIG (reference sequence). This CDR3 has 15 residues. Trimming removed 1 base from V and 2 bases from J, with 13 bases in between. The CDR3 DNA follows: TGTGCCTGGAGTGGGTGGCCAATGATCACAGATACGCAGTATTTT. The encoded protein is CAWSGWPMITDTQYF.

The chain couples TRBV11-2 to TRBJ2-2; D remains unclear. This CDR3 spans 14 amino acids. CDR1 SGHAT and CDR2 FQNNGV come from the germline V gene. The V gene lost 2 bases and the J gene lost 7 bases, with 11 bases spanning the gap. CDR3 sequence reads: CASSLKSSGGELFF. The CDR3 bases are TGTGCCAGCAGCTTAAAGAGTTCGGGCGGGGAGCTGTTTTTT.

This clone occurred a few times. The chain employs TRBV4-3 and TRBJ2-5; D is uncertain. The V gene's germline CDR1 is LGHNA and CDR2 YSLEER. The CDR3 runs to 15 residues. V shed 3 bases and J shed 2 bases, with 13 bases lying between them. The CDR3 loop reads CASSHKSGGQETQYF. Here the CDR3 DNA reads TGCGCCAGCAGCCACAAAAGTGGCGGTCAAGAGACCCAGTACTTC.

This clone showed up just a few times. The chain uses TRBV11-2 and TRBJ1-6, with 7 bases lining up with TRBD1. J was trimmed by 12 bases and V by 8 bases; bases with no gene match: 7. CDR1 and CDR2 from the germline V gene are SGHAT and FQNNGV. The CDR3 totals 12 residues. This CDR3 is CASCRGSLPLHF. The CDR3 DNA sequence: TGTGCCAGCTGCAGGGGGTCATTACCCCTCCACTTT.

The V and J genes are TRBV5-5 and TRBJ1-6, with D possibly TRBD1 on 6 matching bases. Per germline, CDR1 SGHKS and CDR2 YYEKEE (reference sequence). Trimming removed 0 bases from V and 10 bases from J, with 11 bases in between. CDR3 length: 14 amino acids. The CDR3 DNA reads TGTGCCAGCAGCTTGGTCCAAAGGGGGTCACCCCTCCACTTT. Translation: CASSLVQRGSPLHF.

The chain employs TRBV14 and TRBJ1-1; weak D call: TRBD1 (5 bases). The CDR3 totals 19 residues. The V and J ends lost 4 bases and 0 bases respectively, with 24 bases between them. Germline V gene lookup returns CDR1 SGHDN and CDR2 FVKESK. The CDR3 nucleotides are TGTGCCAGCAGCCCCCACAGGCGGCCTCCGGGAGGGCTGAACACTGAAGCTTTCTTT. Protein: CASSPHRRPPGGLNTEAFF.

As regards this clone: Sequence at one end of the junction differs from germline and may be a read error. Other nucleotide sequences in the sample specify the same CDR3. CDR3: CASSLGQGETQYF. DNA of the CDR3: TGTGCTAGCAGCTTAGGCCAGGGTGAGACCCAGTACTTC. The chain employs TRBV11-3 and TRBJ2-5; maybe TRBD1 (5 bases). The V gene's germline CDR1 is SGHNT and CDR2 YENEEA. The CDR3 length is 13 residues.

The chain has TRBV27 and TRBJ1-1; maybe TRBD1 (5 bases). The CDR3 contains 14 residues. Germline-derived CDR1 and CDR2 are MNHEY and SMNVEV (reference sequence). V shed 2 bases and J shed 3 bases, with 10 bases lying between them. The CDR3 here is CASSLTGTYTEAFF. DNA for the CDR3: TGTGCCAGCAGTTTAACCGGGACTTACACTGAAGCTTTCTTT.

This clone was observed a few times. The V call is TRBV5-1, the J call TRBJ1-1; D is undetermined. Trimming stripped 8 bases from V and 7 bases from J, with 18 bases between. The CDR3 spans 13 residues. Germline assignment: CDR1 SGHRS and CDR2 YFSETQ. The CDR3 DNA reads TGCGCCAGTACCACGGGGTCGTTTAGTGAAGCTTTCTTT. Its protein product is CASTTGSFSEAFF.

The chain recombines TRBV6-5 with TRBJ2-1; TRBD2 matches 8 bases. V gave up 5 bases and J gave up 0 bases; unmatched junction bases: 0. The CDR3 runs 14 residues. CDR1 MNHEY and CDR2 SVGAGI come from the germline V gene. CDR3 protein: CASSSGSSYNEQFF. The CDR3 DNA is TGTGCCAGCAGTAGCGGGAGCTCCTACAATGAGCAGTTCTTC.

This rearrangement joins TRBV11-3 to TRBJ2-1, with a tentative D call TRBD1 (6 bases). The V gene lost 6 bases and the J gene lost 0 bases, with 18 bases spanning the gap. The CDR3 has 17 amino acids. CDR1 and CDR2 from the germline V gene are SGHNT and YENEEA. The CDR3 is CASRAGQSPYSYNEQFF. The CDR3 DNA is TGTGCCAGCAGGGCCGGACAGTCGCCATACTCCTACAATGAGCAGTTCTTC.

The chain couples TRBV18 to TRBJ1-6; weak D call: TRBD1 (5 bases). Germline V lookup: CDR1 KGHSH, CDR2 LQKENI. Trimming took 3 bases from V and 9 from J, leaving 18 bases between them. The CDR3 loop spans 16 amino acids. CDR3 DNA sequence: TGTGCCAGCTCACCCGTACCCGGGGGTCGAGGTTCACCCCTCCACTTT. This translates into CASSPVPGGRGSPLHF.

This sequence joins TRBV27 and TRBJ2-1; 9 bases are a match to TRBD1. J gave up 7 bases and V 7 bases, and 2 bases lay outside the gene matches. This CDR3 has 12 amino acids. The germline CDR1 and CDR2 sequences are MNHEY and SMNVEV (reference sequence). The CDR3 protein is CASMDRGNEQFF. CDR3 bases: TGTGCCAGCATGGACAGGGGTAATGAGCAGTTCTTC.

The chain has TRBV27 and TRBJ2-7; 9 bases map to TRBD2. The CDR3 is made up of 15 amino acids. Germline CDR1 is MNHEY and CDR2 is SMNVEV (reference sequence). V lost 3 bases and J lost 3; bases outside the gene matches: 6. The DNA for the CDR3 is TGTGCCAGCAGTTTGGGTAGCGGGGGCTACTACGAGCAGTACTTC. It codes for CASSLGSGGYYEQYF.

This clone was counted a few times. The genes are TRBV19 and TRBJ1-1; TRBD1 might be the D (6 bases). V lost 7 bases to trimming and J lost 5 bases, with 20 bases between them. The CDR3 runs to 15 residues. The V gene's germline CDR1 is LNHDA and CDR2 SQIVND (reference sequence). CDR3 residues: CASTRRGARTTEAFF. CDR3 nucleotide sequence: TGTGCCAGTACCCGACGGGGGGCGAGAACAACTGAAGCTTTCTTT.

The CDR3 region has the DNA TGTGCCAGCAGTAGCTTCCGGGGGTCCAATGAGCAGTTCTTC. Protein: CASSSFRGSNEQFF. The chain has TRBV6-5 and TRBJ2-1, with D maybe TRBD2 (6 bases). This CDR3 is built from 14 residues. Trimming cost V 5 bases and J 6 bases, with 14 bases left between them. CDR1 MNHEY and CDR2 SVGAGI come from the germline V gene.

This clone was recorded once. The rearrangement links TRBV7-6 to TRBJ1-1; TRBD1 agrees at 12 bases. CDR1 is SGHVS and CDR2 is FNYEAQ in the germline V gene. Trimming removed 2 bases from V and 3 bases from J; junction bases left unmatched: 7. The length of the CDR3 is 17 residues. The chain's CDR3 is CASSLRPGQGAHTEAFF. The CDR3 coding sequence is TGTGCCAGCAGCTTACGGCCGGGACAGGGGGCCCACACTGAAGCTTTCTTT. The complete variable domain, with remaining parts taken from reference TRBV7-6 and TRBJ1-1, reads GAGVSQSPRYKVTKRGQDVALRCDPISGHVSLYWYRQALGQGPEFLTYFNYEAQQDKSGLPNDRFSAERPEGSISTLTIQRTEQRDSAMYRCASSLRPGQGAHTEAFFGQGTRLTVV.